A single sample gave rise to the 10 T cell receptor beta chains below, sequenced in a study of blood T cell repertoires in COVID-19. Sequenced by immunoSEQ multiplex PCR; TCRdb stores in-frame clones only, minus some. The sample has about 300,000 clones; about nine tenths are singletons. Source material: PBMCs or T cells enriched from blood (not recorded which). The receptors derive from a man aged 25 to 45 who had recovered from COVID-19.

This clone was found once. This chain links TRBV4-1 with TRBJ2-1; D ambiguous. Trimming took off 3 bases at V and 0 bases at J, with 9 bases between the two ends. There are 15 residues in the CDR3. Germline V gene sequence: CDR1 MGHRA, CDR2 YSYEKL. CDR3 sequence reads: CASSHPSGSYNEQFF. CDR3 coding DNA: TGCGCCAGCAGCCACCCCAGTGGCTCCTACAATGAGCAGTTCTTC.

This rearrangement joins TRBV5-1 to TRBJ2-5, with 7 bases identical to TRBD1. The V and J ends lost 2 bases and 2 bases, in that order; junction bases with no gene match: 3. CDR3 length: 14 amino acids. The germline gives CDR1 SGHRS, CDR2 YFSETQ. The CDR3 nucleotides read TGCGCCAGCAGCTTACAGGGGCTACAAGAGACCCAGTACTTC. Encoded protein: CASSLQGLQETQYF.

This chain uses TRBV11-2 with TRBJ1-1; D uncertain. The germline V gene encodes CDR1 SGHAT and CDR2 FQNNGV. The V end was cut by 2 bases, the J end by 4 bases, with 11 bases between. The CDR3 length is 14 residues. Written as DNA, the CDR3 is TGTGCCAGCAGCTTAACCGGCCCGGGCACTGAAGCTTTCTTT. This translates into CASSLTGPGTEAFF.

The count of this clone is one. The chain recombines TRBV7-2 with TRBJ2-7, with a possible D match to TRBD2 (5 bases). Germline-derived CDR1 and CDR2 are SGHTA and FQGNSA. CDR3 length: 17 amino acids. V was cut by 1 base and J by 0 bases, with 16 bases left in between. The chain's CDR3 is CASSLEWTGLSSYEQYF. The CDR3 nucleotides are TGTGCCAGCAGCTTAGAATGGACGGGATTAAGCTCCTACGAGCAGTACTTC.

The chain recombines TRBV6-5 with TRBJ2-7; 12 bases are a match to TRBD1. The CDR3 sequence is 15 residues long. V dropped 7 bases and J dropped 5; count of bases not matched to a gene: 9. Germline CDR1 MNHEY, CDR2 SVGAGI. CDR3 bases: TGTGCCAGCACCAAAACCGGGACAGGGGGCAACGAGCAGTACTTC. Protein: CASTKTGTGGNEQYF.

This chain links TRBV20-1 with TRBJ1-1, with 12 bases fitting TRBD1. CDR1 is DFQATT, CDR2 SNEGSKA, per germline (reference sequence). The CDR3 consists of 15 residues. Unmatched junction bases numbered 7, after V lost 5 bases and J lost 3 bases. DNA of the CDR3: TGCAGTGCTCGTGGGACAGGGGGCACATACACTGAAGCTTTCTTT. Translated, it gives CSARGTGGTYTEAFF.

This chain joins TRBV3-1 (or the pseudogene TRBV3-2) and TRBJ1-5, with 7 nucleotides matching TRBD1. The V gene end was trimmed by 5 bases and the J gene end by 2 bases; junction bases not matched to a gene: 12. The CDR3 spans 17 residues. Germline V CDR1 and CDR2: LGHDT, YNNKEL (reference sequence). The CDR3 loop reads CASSSSLRTGGNQPQHF. For the CDR3, the DNA is TGTGCCAGCAGCAGCTCACTCCGGACAGGTGGCAATCAGCCCCAGCATTTT.

The J gene is TRBJ1-2, the V gene TRBV6-1; TRBD1 aligns across 9 bases. This CDR3 has 15 residues. V lost 0 bases, J lost 4 bases, and 3 bases stayed unmatched. Germline V gives CDR1 MNHNS, CDR2 SASEGT. In DNA form, the CDR3 reads TGTGCCAGCAGTGAAGCGGACAGGGGTGGCTATGGCTACACCTTC. This sequence encodes CASSEADRGGYGYTF.

This chain links TRBV6-4 with TRBJ2-3, with 9 bases fitting TRBD2. Germline trimming cut 3 bases from V and 14 bases from J; bases unmatched to any gene: 3. The CDR3 loop spans 11 amino acids. Germline V lookup: CDR1 MRHNA, CDR2 SNTAGT. CDR3 sequence reads: CASSEGLAWYF. The DNA of the CDR3 is TGTGCCAGCAGTGAAGGACTAGCGTGGTATTTT.

The gene calls are TRBV7-9 and TRBJ1-5; D is unresolved. Trimming shortened V by 7 bases and J by 2 bases, and 6 bases separated the two germline ends. The CDR3 totals 12 residues. The germline CDR1 and CDR2 sequences are SEHNR and FQNEAQ (reference sequence). The CDR3 spells CASTLGNQPQHF. CDR3 nucleotide sequence: TGTGCCAGCACTTTAGGCAATCAGCCCCAGCATTTT.